This T cell receptor beta chain appears in the sequencing data of a study of cytomegalovirus exposure and HLA in healthy donors. The CDR3 spans 15 residues. Trimming cost V 5 bases and J 2 bases; bases outside gene matches: 7. The V gene's germline CDR1 is PRHDT and CDR2 FYEKMQ (reference sequence). Vbeta (60) and Jbeta (13) primers were used in the PCR. The data were produced by immunoSEQ multiplex PCR, yet TCRdb's version contains in-frame clones alone and is incomplete. The table shows about 180,000 clones, with over 60% occurring only once. What was sequenced was PBMCs. The chain combines TRBV13 with TRBJ2-3; TRBD2 agrees at 7 bases. This clonotype was sampled from a man younger than 35 in good health and CMV-seronegative. CDR3 region: CASSPSGRNTDTQYF. The CDR3 DNA follows: TGTGCCAGCAGCCCTAGCGGCAGAAACACAGATACGCAGTATTTT.